This entry concerns a single T cell receptor (beta chain). Its target is unknown. Trimming stripped 6 bases from V and 6 bases from J, with 17 bases between. CDR3 length: 14 residues. Germline assignment: CDR1 MNHEY and CDR2 SMNVEV (reference sequence). This record belongs to a study of T-cell reconstitution after alpha-beta-depleted transplantation in children. Molecular barcoding with unique molecular identifiers was used for the TCRbeta library. Each CDR3 protein gets one entry after TCRdb re-called the PCR reads with MiXCR. The repertoire has just under 350,000 distinct CDR3 sequences, around 15% of them found once; the top ten carry about 41%. Findings and caveats of the study: Several hundred graft clones that had expanded were reportedly the source of alpha-beta T cells about two months after transplant. At the one-year point after transplant, T-cell counts and TCRbeta diversity were found to come mostly from T cells that had been newly produced.

The starting material was PBMCs, mostly from graft donor cells, obtained 360 days after TCRalphabeta/CD19-depleted stem cell transplant. This chain joins TRBV27 and TRBJ1-2; weak D call: TRBD1 (5 bases). This sequence originates from a male patient under 10 years old who had a stem cell transplant for acute lymphoblastic leukemia, so the T cells may come from the graft donor. Here the CDR3 DNA reads TGTGCCAGCAGACCCATTGGGGGTGGTAATGGCTACACCTTC. Its protein is CASRPIGGGNGYTF.